Below, 28 T cell receptor beta chains from the same sample are listed, as sequenced in a study of blood T cell repertoires in COVID-19 (dated by TCRdb to the early 2020s). The library was built by means of the immunoSEQ multiplex PCR assay. Imported from immuneACCESS, the table was reduced by TCRdb to in-frame sequences with V and J called. These copies leave out some clones; in studies compared against another copy, an unresolved V gene accounts for under half, and the cause of the remainder is not known. Counted in this sample were about 55,000 clones; 80% to 95% of them appeared once. The top ten clonotypes cover 16% of the sample. Sequences were obtained from peripheral blood. Source of these receptors: a man older than 75 with acute or convalescent COVID-19.

The chain recombines TRBV5-1 with TRBJ2-2; weak D call: TRBD2 (6 bases). Trimming shortened V by 3 bases and J by 1 base, and 19 bases separated the two germline ends. Germline CDR1 reads SGHRS; CDR2 reads YFSETQ. The CDR3 has 18 residues. CDR3: CASSWSGPGLQNTGELFF. CDR3 sequence (DNA): TGCGCCAGCAGCTGGTCTGGACCGGGACTCCAGAACACCGGGGAGCTGTTTTTT.

The rearrangement joins TRBV6-5 to TRBJ1-2; 8 bases map to TRBD1. CDR3 length: 15 residues. Trimming took 4 bases from V and 6 from J; bases not matched to a gene: 10. The germline gives CDR1 MNHEY, CDR2 SVGAGI. The CDR3 nucleotides are TGTGCCAGCAGTTCCCAGGGGGCGCAGACGCATGGCTACACCTTC. Amino acid sequence: CASSSQGAQTHGYTF.

This chain connects TRBV15 to TRBJ2-1; TRBD2 agrees at 8 bases. The CDR3 is 15 residues long. J gave up 6 bases and V 1 base, and 5 bases lay outside the gene matches. Germline V lookup: CDR1 LNHNV, CDR2 YYDKDF (reference sequence). This CDR3 is CATSRARGAGNEQFF. The DNA for the CDR3 is TGTGCCACCAGCAGAGCGCGGGGGGCGGGCAATGAGCAGTTCTTC.

The chain employs TRBV15 and TRBJ1-5, with D unclear. The V end lost 5 bases, the J end lost 0 bases, and 14 bases lay between the germline ends. Germline lookup yields CDR1 LNHNV and CDR2 YYDKDF (reference sequence). The CDR3 sequence is 16 residues long. This CDR3 is CATSPSLRDSNQPQHF. CDR3 DNA: TGTGCCACCAGCCCCTCGCTCCGGGATAGCAATCAGCCCCAGCATTTT.

This clone was detected a few times. This chain's CDR3 is CANLGGGPDNTQYF. As DNA, the CDR3 is TGTGCCAACCTCGGGGGGGGGCCCGACAATACGCAGTATTTT. The genes are TRBV2 and TRBJ2-3; TRBD2 matches 8 bases. The germline gives CDR1 SNHLY, CDR2 FYNNEI. This CDR3 is built from 14 residues. After removal of 10 bases from V and 7 bases from J, the junction contained 13 bases not matched to a gene.

The J gene is TRBJ2-2, the V gene TRBV14; 7 positions match TRBD1. V trimming: 2 bases; J trimming: 2 bases; junction bases outside the gene matches: 2. Germline loops: CDR1 SGHDN, CDR2 FVKESK. This CDR3 spans 15 amino acids. The CDR3 region has the DNA TGTGCCAGCAGCCAACAGGGGGTAAACACCGGGGAGCTGTTTTTT. Its translation: CASSQQGVNTGELFF.

This clone was observed a handful of times. The V gene is TRBV5-1, the J gene TRBJ2-7, with D perhaps TRBD1 (6 bases). Trimming left V 4 bases short and J 1 base short, with 12 bases between. CDR1 and CDR2 from the germline V gene are SGHRS and YFSETQ. This CDR3 has 14 amino acids. The CDR3 reads CASSRDIYSYEQYF. The CDR3 bases are TGCGCCAGCAGCAGGGACATCTATTCCTACGAGCAGTACTTC.

The rearrangement links TRBV24-1 to TRBJ2-1, with 7 bases fitting TRBD2. CDR3 length: 15 residues. The J segment lost 0 bases and the V segment lost 7 bases, leaving 5 bases of the junction unmatched. Germline loops: CDR1 KGHDR, CDR2 SFDVKD. CDR3 nucleotides: TGTGCCACCAGGCCTGGGGGGGACTCCTACAATGAGCAGTTCTTC. Translation gives CATRPGGDSYNEQFF.

The CDR3 nucleotides read TGTGCCAGCAGCTCCCGGGGTAATAATTCACCCCTCCACTTT. This encodes CASSSRGNNSPLHF. The chain is built from TRBV11-2 and TRBJ1-6; D is unclear. The V end lost 4 bases, the J end lost 5 bases, and 9 bases lay between the germline ends. Germline loops: CDR1 SGHAT, CDR2 FQNNGV. The CDR3 is 14 amino acids.

This clone has just one count. This chain joins TRBV18 and TRBJ2-2, with 10 bases identical to TRBD1. Germline CDR1 KGHSH, CDR2 LQKENI. CDR3 length: 17 residues. The V and J ends lost 3 bases and 5 bases, in that order; junction bases with no gene match: 9. CDR3 DNA sequence: TGTGCCAGCTCACCTGGAGACAGGGGGCGCGAGACCGGGGAGCTGTTTTTT. Amino acid sequence: CASSPGDRGRETGELFF.

The gene calls are TRBV28 and TRBJ1-6; D perhaps matches TRBD1 (5 bases). The length of the CDR3 is 15 residues. V lost 5 bases and J lost 9, with 17 bases in between. Per the germline V gene, CDR1 is MDHEN and CDR2 is SYDVKM. The CDR3 nucleotides read TGTGCCAGCAGTCCCCCCTCGGGGGGTGGTTCACCCCTCCACTTT. It is translated as CASSPPSGGGSPLHF.

The CDR3 protein is CASSERGSYGYTF. The CDR3 DNA reads TGTGCCAGCAGTGAAAGGGGATCCTATGGCTACACCTTC. The chain combines TRBV6-1 with TRBJ1-2, with D possibly being TRBD1 (5 bases). Trimming cost V 2 bases and J 4 bases, with 8 bases left between them. This CDR3 region has 13 residues. Germline lookup yields CDR1 MNHNS and CDR2 SASEGT.

The V call is TRBV28, the J call TRBJ1-2; a weak D match, TRBD1 (5 bases). V lost 6 bases to trimming and J lost 7 bases, with 12 bases between them. Per germline, CDR1 MDHEN and CDR2 SYDVKM. There are 12 residues in the CDR3. As DNA, the CDR3 is TGTGCCAGCAGCTTAAATAGGGGTGGCTACACCTTC. It specifies CASSLNRGGYTF.

The rearrangement uses TRBV2 and TRBJ1-2; the D gene is possibly TRBD1 (6 bases). Trimming removed 3 bases at V and 5 bases at J, with 10 bases between. This CDR3 has 13 residues. Germline CDR1 is SNHLY and CDR2 is FYNNEI. CDR3 in amino acids: CASSDYQGYGYTF. As DNA, the CDR3 is TGTGCCAGCAGTGACTACCAGGGGTATGGCTACACCTTC.

This chain uses TRBV19 with TRBJ2-5; D is perhaps TRBD2 (5 bases). Germline CDR1 reads LNHDA; CDR2 reads SQIVND (reference sequence). This CDR3 is built from 15 residues. V lost 1 base and J lost 3, with 12 bases in between. CDR3 in amino acids: CASSIGHGNKETQYF. The CDR3 nucleotides are TGTGCCAGTAGTATAGGCCACGGGAACAAAGAGACCCAGTACTTC.

The J gene is TRBJ2-1, the V gene TRBV6-4; 11 bases align to TRBD1. Trimming at V came to 0 bases and at J to 6 bases, leaving 1 base not matched to a gene. This CDR3 comprises 15 residues. CDR1 and CDR2 from the germline V gene are MRHNA and SNTAGT. The CDR3 nucleotides read TGTGCCAGCAGTGACTCGGGACAGGGGGGCAATGAGCAGTTCTTC. Amino acid sequence: CASSDSGQGGNEQFF.

The chain has TRBV28 and TRBJ1-1; D gene unclear. This CDR3 is built from 14 residues. V gave up 4 bases and J gave up 1 base, with 10 bases separating them. From germline, CDR1 is MDHEN and CDR2 SYDVKM. The CDR3: CASSWRARNTEAFF. The CDR3 bases are TGTGCCAGCAGTTGGAGGGCACGGAACACTGAAGCTTTCTTT.

The chain recombines TRBV28 with TRBJ1-4; TRBD1 agrees at 8 bases. This CDR3 contains 15 residues. V dropped 6 bases and J dropped 8; count of bases not matched to a gene: 11. Germline V gene sequence: CDR1 MDHEN, CDR2 SYDVKM. The CDR3 loop reads CASSWDDRGEEKLFF. Here the CDR3 DNA reads TGTGCCAGCAGCTGGGACGACAGGGGTGAGGAAAAACTGTTTTTT.

V and J are TRBV21-1 and TRBJ2-4; the D call in the table, TRBD2, was not verified against the DNA. TRBV21-1 is tagged as a pseudogene. The CDR3 totals 14 residues. The CDR3 bases are TGTGCCAGCAGCAGGGAGCTAGCCAAAAACATTCAGTACTTC. Translating it yields CASSRELAKNIQYF.

This clone appeared a few times. J is TRBJ1-4 and V is TRBV19; TRBD1 is a possible D gene (6 bases). The ends were cut back, 10 bases at V and 5 bases at J, with 17 bases in the middle. The CDR3 sequence is 14 residues long. In germline, CDR1 is LNHDA, CDR2 SQIVND (reference sequence). This CDR3 is CATLPGGLNEKLFF. In DNA, the CDR3 is TGTGCCACCCTCCCGGGGGGCCTGAATGAAAAACTGTTTTTT.

This clone was counted between two and nine times. This chain uses TRBV19 with TRBJ1-6; 7 nucleotides match TRBD1. This CDR3 has 14 amino acids. CDR1 is LNHDA, CDR2 SQIVND, per germline (reference sequence). V dropped 1 base and J dropped 6; count of bases not matched to a gene: 0. CDR3 sequence: CASSIGQGNSPLHF. CDR3 DNA sequence: TGTGCCAGTAGTATAGGACAGGGTAATTCACCCCTCCACTTT.

The chain has TRBV5-1 and TRBJ1-4; no firm D call. The V gene lost 4 bases and the J gene lost 3 bases, with 16 bases spanning the gap. The CDR3 has 16 amino acids. CDR1 is SGHRS and CDR2 is YFSETQ in the germline V gene. The CDR3 loop is CASSPRTDLANEKLFF. CDR3 in DNA: TGCGCCAGCAGCCCCAGGACTGATCTTGCTAATGAAAAACTGTTTTTT.

The rearrangement uses TRBV7-3 and TRBJ1-6, with D perhaps matching TRBD1 (6 bases). The germline V gene has CDR1 SGHTA and CDR2 FQGTGA. V dropped 1 base and J dropped 8 bases, with 12 bases sitting between them. There are 15 residues in the CDR3. The CDR3 DNA sequence: TGTGCCAGCAGCTTAATGGGGGCTAGTTATTCACCCCTCCACTTT. It yields the protein CASSLMGASYSPLHF.

This chain connects TRBV6-5 to TRBJ2-5; 8 bases agree with TRBD1. The germline gives CDR1 MNHEY, CDR2 SVGAGI. The junction had 8 bases not matched to a gene; V was cut back by 6 bases and J by 5 bases. This CDR3 comprises 14 residues. The CDR3 region has the DNA TGTGCCAGCAGACCGACAGGGGATTCGGAGACCCAGTACTTC. Encoded protein: CASRPTGDSETQYF.

This clone was counted a single time. This rearrangement joins TRBV5-1 to TRBJ1-2; D perhaps matches TRBD1 (6 bases). Trimming stripped 2 bases from V and 8 bases from J, with 19 bases between. Germline lookup yields CDR1 SGHRS and CDR2 YFSETQ. CDR3 length: 15 amino acids. Written as DNA, the CDR3 is TGCGCCAGCAGCTTCTCCGGGACACCGGGGCAGGGCTACACCTTC. Its protein is CASSFSGTPGQGYTF.

The J gene is TRBJ2-7, the V gene TRBV24-1; tentatively, D is TRBD1 (5 bases). V lost 0 bases, J lost 8 bases, and 7 bases lay in between. Germline V gives CDR1 KGHDR, CDR2 SFDVKD. The CDR3 is 12 amino acids. This CDR3 is CATSDLDSKQYF. The DNA for the CDR3 is TGTGCCACCAGTGATTTGGACAGTAAGCAGTACTTC.

The chain uses TRBV19 and TRBJ2-6, with 7 bases matching TRBD1. Per the germline V gene, CDR1 is LNHDA and CDR2 is SQIVND (reference sequence). V was clipped by 5 bases and J by 1 base; unmatched bases: 8. This CDR3 region has 17 residues. CDR3: CASSPGQFRSGANVLTF. The CDR3 DNA sequence: TGTGCCAGTAGTCCGGGACAGTTCCGATCTGGGGCCAACGTCCTGACTTTC.

V is TRBV19 and J is TRBJ1-1, with D maybe TRBD1 (5 bases). Germline V gene data show CDR1 as LNHDA and CDR2 as SQIVND (reference sequence). The CDR3 covers 16 residues. Trimming stripped 5 bases from V and 1 base from J, with 17 bases between. CDR3: CASSSWGRAGNTEAFF. CDR3 DNA: TGTGCCAGTAGTTCCTGGGGCAGGGCAGGGAACACTGAAGCTTTCTTT.